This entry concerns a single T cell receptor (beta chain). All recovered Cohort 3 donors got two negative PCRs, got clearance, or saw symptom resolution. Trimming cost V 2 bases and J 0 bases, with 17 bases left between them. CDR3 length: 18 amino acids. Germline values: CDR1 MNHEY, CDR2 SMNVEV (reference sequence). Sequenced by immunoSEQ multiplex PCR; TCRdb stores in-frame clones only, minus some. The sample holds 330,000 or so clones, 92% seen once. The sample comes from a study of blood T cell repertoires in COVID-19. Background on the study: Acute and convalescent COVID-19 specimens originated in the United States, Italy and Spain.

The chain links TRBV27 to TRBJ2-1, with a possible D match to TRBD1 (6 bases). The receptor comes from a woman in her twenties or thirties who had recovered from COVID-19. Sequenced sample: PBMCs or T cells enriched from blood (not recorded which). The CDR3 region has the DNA TGTGCCAGCAGTTTAGAGGCCAACAGGGCTAGCTCCTACAATGAGCAGTTCTTC. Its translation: CASSLEANRASSYNEQFF.